Here is one T cell receptor (beta chain) with its context. TCRdb's table, derived via immunoSEQ multiplex PCR, lists solely in-frame clones and lacks some. The profile shows approximately 44,000 clones, 60% to 85% of them singletons. Trimming stripped 0 bases from V and 0 bases from J, with 16 bases between. This CDR3 comprises 18 residues. The germline gives CDR1 SGHRS, CDR2 YFSETQ. The entry originates in a study of blood T cell repertoires in COVID-19. Overall study: The United States, Italy and Spain provided the acute and convalescent COVID-19 samples. T cells, B-cell-depleted T cells, or PBMCs supplied cDNA or gDNA.

The genes are TRBV5-1 and TRBJ1-3; TRBD1 might be the D (6 bases). The sequenced material came from peripheral blood. This TCR came from a woman older than 75 with acute or convalescent COVID-19. CDR3 in DNA: TGCGCCAGCAGCTTGGGACAGGCGTCCCTGAGCTCTGGAAACACCATATATTTT. Translating it yields CASSLGQASLSSGNTIYF.